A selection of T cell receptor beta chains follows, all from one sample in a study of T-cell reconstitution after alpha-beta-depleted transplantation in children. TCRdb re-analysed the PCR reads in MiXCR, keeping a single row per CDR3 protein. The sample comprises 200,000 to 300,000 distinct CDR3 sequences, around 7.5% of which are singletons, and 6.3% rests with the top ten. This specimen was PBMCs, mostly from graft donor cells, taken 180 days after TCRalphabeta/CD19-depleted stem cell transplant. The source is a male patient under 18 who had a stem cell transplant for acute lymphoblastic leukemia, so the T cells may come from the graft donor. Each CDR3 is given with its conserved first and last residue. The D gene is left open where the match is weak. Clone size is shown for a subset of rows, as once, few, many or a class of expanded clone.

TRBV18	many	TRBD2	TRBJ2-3	TGTGCCAGCTCACCACAGTCCCCTTACGGACTAGCGGGAGCAGATACGCAGTATTTT	CASSPQSPYGLAGADTQYF
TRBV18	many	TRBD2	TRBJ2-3	TGTGCCAGCGCGGGAGCAGATACGCAGTATTTT	CASAGADTQYF
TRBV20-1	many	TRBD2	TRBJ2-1	TGCAGTGCTAGAGATAAGGCTAGCGGATACTCCTACAATGAGCAGTTCTTC	CSARDKASGYSYNEQFF
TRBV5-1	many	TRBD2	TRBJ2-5	TGCGCCAGCAGCTTCGGCGGGAGAAAGACCCAGTACTTC	CASSFGGRKTQYF
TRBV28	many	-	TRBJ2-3	TGTGCCAGCAGTTTAATGGGTCGAGGGATCCTCACAGATACGCAGTATTTT	CASSLMGRGILTDTQYF
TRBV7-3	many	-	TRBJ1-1	TGTGCCAGCAGCTCGTCCTCGAACACTGAAGCTTTCTTT	CASSSSSNTEAFF
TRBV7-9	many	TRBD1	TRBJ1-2	TGTGCCAGCAGCTCGGGACAGACCTTGAACTATGGCTACACCTTC	CASSSGQTLNYGYTF
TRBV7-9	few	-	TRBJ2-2	TGTGCCAGCAGCTTAAACGGGACCCTGAGTGGGGAGCTGTTTTTT	CASSLNGTLSGELFF
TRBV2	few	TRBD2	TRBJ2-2	TGTGCCACCCCCGCGCTTAGCGGGGGGGAACGGAACACCGGGGAGCTGTTTTTT	CATPALSGGERNTGELFF
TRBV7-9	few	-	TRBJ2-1	TGTGCCAGCAGCCCAGGACAACTCTCCTACAATGAGCAGTTCTTC	CASSPGQLSYNEQFF
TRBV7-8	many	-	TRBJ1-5	TGTGCCAGCAGTTCCCCAGGGGAAGTACAGCCCCAGCATTTT	CASSSPGEVQPQHF
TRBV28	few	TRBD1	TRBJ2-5	TGTGCCAGCAGTCCCGGGACAGGGGGCGTCGAGACCCAGTACTTC	CASSPGTGGVETQYF
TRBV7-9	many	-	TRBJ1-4	TGTGCCAGCAGCCCCCAGTGGGGTGAAAAACTGTTTTTT	CASSPQWGEKLFF
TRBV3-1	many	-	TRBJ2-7	TGTGCCAGCAGCCAAGGTGACATAGGGCAGTACTTC	CASSQGDIGQYF
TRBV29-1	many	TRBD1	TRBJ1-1	TGCAGCGCAAGACAGGACAGGGGGACGAACACTGAAGCTTTCTTT	CSARQDRGTNTEAFF
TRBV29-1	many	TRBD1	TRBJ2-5	TGCAGCGTTTTCCGCCGGGACAGGGGGGAAGAGACCCAGTACTTC	CSVFRRDRGEETQYF
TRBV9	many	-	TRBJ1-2	TGTGCCAGCAGCGTAGCTAACGGGGGCTATGGCTACACCTTC	CASSVANGGYGYTF
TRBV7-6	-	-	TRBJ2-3	TGTGCCAGCAGCCTCATTGTTTCGGGAGATACGCAGTATTTT	CASSLIVSGDTQYF
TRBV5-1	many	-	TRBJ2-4	TGCGCCAGCAGCTTGGTAGTAGGCGGGCTAGCCAAAAACATTCAGTACTTC	CASSLVVGGLAKNIQYF
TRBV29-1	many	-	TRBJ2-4	TGCAGCGTTGAAGATCCATACAGGACAGCCAAAAACATTCAGTACTTC	CSVEDPYRTAKNIQYF
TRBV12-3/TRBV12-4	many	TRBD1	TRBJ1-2	TGTGCCAGCAGCCGTGACAGGGGATACACCGGCTACACCTTC	CASSRDRGYTGYTF
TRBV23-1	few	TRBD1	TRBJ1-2	TGCGCCAGCAGGGGGGACAGGCCCCGCTATGGCTACACCTTC	CASRGDRPRYGYTF
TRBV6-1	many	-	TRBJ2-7	TGTGCCAGCAGCTCCGGACCAAACTACGAGCAGTACTTC	CASSSGPNYEQYF
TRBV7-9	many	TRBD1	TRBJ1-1	TGTGCCAGCAGCTTCCGGCCAGGGGGCGCAGAGAACACTGAAGCTTTCTTT	CASSFRPGGAENTEAFF
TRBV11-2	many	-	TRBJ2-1	TGTGCCAGCAGCTTAGACCCTACTAGCTACAATGAGCAGTTCTTC	CASSLDPTSYNEQFF
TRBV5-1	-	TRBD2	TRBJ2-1	TGCGCCAGCAGCTCAGAGGGTTTGGCACTAGCGGGGACTCAGGGTGAGCAGTTCTTC	CASSSEGLALAGTQGEQFF